These 22 T cell receptor beta chains were sequenced from one sample in a study of blood T cell repertoires in COVID-19. This table comes from immunoSEQ multiplex PCR, and its TCRdb copy is limited to in-frame clones, with some not included. The data contain under 200,000 clones, around four fifths of them singletons. What was sequenced was PBMCs or T cells enriched from blood (not recorded which). All receptors come from a woman in her 50s who had recovered from COVID-19.

V and J are TRBV7-2 and TRBJ1-4, with D perhaps matching TRBD1 (5 bases). V lost 4 bases and J lost 0, with 12 bases in between. The CDR3 totals 16 residues. From germline, CDR1 is SGHTA and CDR2 FQGNSA. The CDR3 DNA follows: TGTGCCAGCAGCTCCACAGGCACTGCAACTAATGAAAAACTGTTTTTT. Its protein product is CASSSTGTATNEKLFF.

The CDR3 nucleotides read TGTGCCAGCAGGGCGGTCGGTATGGAAGCTTTCTTT. Its protein product is CASRAVGMEAFF. V gene TRBV7-2 combines with J gene TRBJ1-1; D is ambiguous. Trimming took 6 bases from V and 8 from J, leaving 13 bases between them. Per the germline V gene, CDR1 is SGHTA and CDR2 is FQGNSA. The CDR3 extends over 12 amino acids.

The rearrangement joins TRBV7-9 to TRBJ2-2; 8 bases line up with TRBD1. J lost 4 bases, V lost 0 bases, and 7 bases had no gene match. Germline CDR1 and CDR2: SEHNR and FQNEAQ (reference sequence). The CDR3 runs to 17 residues. CDR3 region: CASSLAGTGYPTGELFF. The CDR3 nucleotides read TGTGCCAGCAGCTTAGCCGGGACAGGCTACCCCACCGGGGAGCTGTTTTTT.

V and J are TRBV21-1 and TRBJ2-3; the D call of TRBD2 is as the table states it, not checked on the DNA. TRBV21-1 is deemed a pseudogene. The CDR3 runs 20 residues. The CDR3 sequence: CASSKGYTSGRRRFADTQYF. CDR3 bases: TGTGCCAGCAGCAAAGGGTATACTAGCGGGAGAAGGCGTTTTGCAGATACGCAGTATTTT.

The chain recombines TRBV3-1 (or the pseudogene TRBV3-2) with TRBJ2-5; D not resolved. The CDR3 is 12 amino acids. CDR1 and CDR2 from the germline V gene are LGHDT and YNNKEL (reference sequence). V lost 1 base to trimming and J lost 3 bases, with 3 bases between them. The CDR3 loop reads CASSQGEETQYF. The CDR3 DNA reads as TGTGCCAGCAGCCAAGGAGAAGAGACCCAGTACTTC.

The chain combines TRBV28 with TRBJ2-5, with 8 bases matching TRBD2. V was clipped by 6 bases and J by 5 bases; unmatched bases: 11. The CDR3 sequence is 15 residues long. Germline CDR1 reads MDHEN; CDR2 reads SYDVKM. The CDR3 region is CASSPGLESLETQYF. DNA of the CDR3: TGTGCCAGCAGCCCGGGACTAGAAAGTCTGGAGACCCAGTACTTC.

V gene TRBV12-5 combines with J gene TRBJ2-1; TRBD2 matches at 10 bases. The CDR3 is 15 amino acids. Germline CDR1 LGHNT, CDR2 FRNRAP. The trim removed 1 base at V and 5 bases at J, leaving 2 bases unmatched. The CDR3 sequence is CASGLATSGNNEQFF. In nucleotides, the CDR3 is TGTGCTAGTGGTTTGGCCACTAGCGGGAACAATGAGCAGTTCTTC.

As to this clone: The sample carries other DNA sequences with the same CDR3. CDR3 sequence (DNA): TGCGCCAGCAGCTTGGAACAGGGCAACACCGGGGAGCTGTTTTTT. Amino acids: CASSLEQGNTGELFF. The chain carries TRBV5-1 and TRBJ2-2, with D perhaps matching TRBD1 (6 bases). The germline V gene encodes CDR1 SGHRS and CDR2 YFSETQ. This CDR3 has 15 residues. V gave up 0 bases and J gave up 2 bases, with 8 bases separating them. The whole variable domain, remainder taken from reference TRBV5-1 and TRBJ2-2, is KAGVTQTPRYLIKTRGQQVTLSCSPISGHRSVSWYQQTPGQGLQFLFEYFSETQRNKGNFPGRFSGRQFSNSRSEMNVSTLELGDSALYLCASSLEQGNTGELFFGEGSRLTVL.

The chain uses TRBV27 and TRBJ2-3; 7 bases fit TRBD1. V shed 4 bases, J shed 0 bases, and the junction held 19 bases outside the gene matches. There are 20 residues in the CDR3. Germline loops: CDR1 MNHEY, CDR2 SMNVEV (reference sequence). CDR3 DNA: TGTGCCAGCAGTTCGTCCGACAGGGCGCTTCGATCCTCTAGCACAGATACGCAGTATTTT. Its translation is CASSSSDRALRSSSTDTQYF.

The V and J genes are TRBV27 and TRBJ2-3, with 14 nucleotides matching TRBD2. In germline, CDR1 is MNHEY, CDR2 SMNVEV (reference sequence). The CDR3 is made up of 16 amino acids. V shed 4 bases, J shed 6 bases, and the junction held 6 bases outside the gene matches. In DNA form, the CDR3 reads TGTGCCAGCAGTTCGACTAGCGGGAGGGCCGGGGATACGCAGTATTTT. It specifies CASSSTSGRAGDTQYF.

This chain joins TRBV29-1 and TRBJ2-5; D perhaps matches TRBD2 (6 bases). This CDR3 comprises 12 residues. Trimming removed 3 bases at V and 6 bases at J, with 11 bases between. CDR1 SQVTM and CDR2 ANQGSEA come from the germline V gene. CDR3 protein: CSVDLGRKTQYF. Here the CDR3 DNA reads TGCAGCGTTGATCTGGGGAGGAAGACCCAGTACTTC.

This chain connects TRBV7-9 to TRBJ1-6; no clear D gene. The CDR3 consists of 16 residues. Trimming cost V 3 bases and J 9 bases, with 18 bases left between them. Germline V gene lookup returns CDR1 SEHNR and CDR2 FQNEAQ (reference sequence). Here the CDR3 reads CASSFRRAPGGSPLHF. For the CDR3, the DNA is TGTGCCAGCAGCTTCAGGCGGGCTCCAGGTGGTTCACCCCTCCACTTT.

V and J are TRBV9 and TRBJ2-3; no reliable D call. CDR3 length: 13 residues. Germline CDR1 SGDLS, CDR2 YYNGEE. V was pared by 0 bases and J by 3 bases, with 5 bases between. In nucleotides, the CDR3 is TGTGCCAGCAGCGTAGGGCAGACAGATACGCAGTATTTT. This codes for CASSVGQTDTQYF.

The chain joins TRBV2 to TRBJ1-2; weak D call: TRBD1 (5 bases). The V end was cut by 6 bases, the J end by 7 bases, with 12 bases between. CDR1 and CDR2 (germline): SNHLY, FYNNEI. CDR3 length: 12 amino acids. The CDR3 region has the DNA TGTGCCAGCAGGGCGGGGCCGGGTGGCTACACCTTC. It specifies CASRAGPGGYTF. Supplemented by reference TRBV2 and TRBJ1-2, the full variable domain reads EPEVTQTPSHQVTQMGQEVILRCVPISNHLYFYWYRQILGQKVEFLVSFYNNEISEKSEIFDDQFSVERPDGSNFTLKIRSTKLEDSAMYFCASRAGPGGYTFGSGTRLTVV.

The chain links TRBV7-3 to TRBJ2-1; 9 nucleotides agree with TRBD1. This CDR3 comprises 15 residues. The V gene end was trimmed by 6 bases and the J gene end by 4 bases; junction bases not matched to a gene: 7. Per germline, CDR1 SGHTA and CDR2 FQGTGA. The CDR3 bases are TGTGCCAGCAGTTCTTCCGGGACAGGGTACAATGAGCAGTTCTTC. This sequence encodes CASSSSGTGYNEQFF.

The chain uses TRBV11-2 and TRBJ1-1, with 9 bases aligning to TRBD1. Losses at the gene ends were 4 bases for V and 11 bases for J; bases not matched to a gene: 8. Germline CDR1 SGHAT, CDR2 FQNNGV. The length of the CDR3 is 13 residues. The CDR3: CASSSGTGSVAFF. The CDR3 nucleotides read TGTGCCAGCAGCTCCGGGACAGGGTCTGTCGCTTTCTTT.

Only a few counts were recorded for this clone. V is TRBV12-3 or TRBV12-4 and J is TRBJ1-1; tentatively, D is TRBD1 (5 bases). V lost 3 bases and J 7 bases, leaving 12 bases between the germline ends. The CDR3 has 13 amino acids. The CDR3 region is CASSFSRAVEAFF. CDR3 DNA sequence: TGTGCCAGCAGTTTTTCCAGGGCTGTTGAAGCTTTCTTT.

J is TRBJ2-7 and V is TRBV6-5, with D possibly being TRBD1 (5 bases). V lost 6 bases and J lost 0, with 15 bases in between. Germline CDR1 reads MNHEY; CDR2 reads SVGAGI. The CDR3 contains 15 residues. As DNA, the CDR3 is TGTGCCAGCAGCCAAGGACACACATACTCCTACGAGCAGTACTTC. Translated, it gives CASSQGHTYSYEQYF.

This clone was observed once. The chain's CDR3 is CASSQDGGYNEQFF. In DNA form, the CDR3 reads TGCGCCAGCAGCCAAGATGGGGGGTACAATGAGCAGTTCTTC. This rearrangement joins TRBV4-3 to TRBJ2-1, with D possibly TRBD2 on 6 matching bases. V was trimmed by 0 bases and J by 4 bases, leaving 7 bases between them. Germline CDR1 LGHNA, CDR2 YSLEER. There are 14 residues in the CDR3.

The chain links TRBV9 to TRBJ2-3; a possible D gene is TRBD2 (6 bases). V was trimmed by 4 bases and J by 1 base, leaving 16 bases between them. This CDR3 is built from 16 residues. Germline assignment: CDR1 SGDLS and CDR2 YYNGEE. This CDR3 is CASSPRDARGTDTQYF. CDR3 bases: TGTGCCAGCAGCCCGCGGGACGCCAGGGGCACAGATACGCAGTATTTT.

The chain is built from TRBV9 and TRBJ2-7, with TRBD1 matching 12 bases. The CDR3 length is 14 residues. V lost 4 bases, J lost 7 bases, and 6 bases stayed unmatched. Germline V gives CDR1 SGDLS, CDR2 YYNGEE. CDR3 DNA: TGTGCCAGCAGCCCGGGACAGGGGGCGCGGGAGCAGTACTTC. Protein: CASSPGQGAREQYF.

This clone was counted only a few times. The V call is TRBV7-9, the J call TRBJ2-6, with D possibly matching TRBD1 (6 bases). This CDR3 spans 17 amino acids. V lost 2 bases to trimming and J lost 2 bases, with 13 bases between them. Germline assignment: CDR1 SEHNR and CDR2 FQNEAQ (reference sequence). CDR3 amino acids: CASSLWAGDAGANVLTF. CDR3 DNA sequence: TGTGCCAGCAGCTTATGGGCAGGGGACGCTGGGGCCAACGTCCTGACTTTC.